Listed below are T cell receptor beta chains from one sample, sequenced in a study of T cells in Graves' hyperthyroidism and ophthalmopathy. TCRdb re-analysed the multiplex PCR reads in MiXCR, keeping a single row per CDR3 protein. The sample yields fewer than 350,000 distinct CDR3 sequences, about an eighth seen once. The source material was blood. These receptors originate from a woman in her thirties with Graves' hyperthyroidism that later progressed to Graves' ophthalmopathy. Each CDR3 is given with its conserved first and last residue. Each record gives: clone size, J gene, V gene, D gene, CDR3 protein, CDR3 DNA. The D gene is left open where the match is weak. Where a row states a size, it is once, few, many or the class of an expanded clone; other rows omit it.

few TRBJ1-4 TRBV7-9 TRBD1 CASSSRGGEKLFF TGTGCCAGCAGCTCCAGGGGGGGTGAAAAACTGTTTTTT
. TRBJ1-2 TRBV6-5 . CASSYSSSSAMPPYGYTF TGTGCCAGCAGTTACTCGAGTTCATCCGCCATGCCCCCTTATGGCTACACCTTC
many TRBJ1-2 TRBV11-2 . CASSLDPGHTGGYTF TGTGCCAGCAGCTTAGATCCGGGTCATACTGGGGGCTACACCTTC
. TRBJ2-5 TRBV10-3 TRBD1 CAIGTGGRETQYF TGTGCCATCGGAACAGGGGGTAGAGAGACCCAGTACTTC
many TRBJ2-2 TRBV7-8 . CASSTNRAYGELFF TGTGCCAGCAGCACAAACAGGGCGTACGGGGAGCTGTTTTTT
many TRBJ2-3 TRBV27 . CASSLGMGTDTQYF TGTGCCAGCAGTTTGGGGATGGGCACAGATACGCAGTATTTT
few TRBJ2-5 TRBV5-1 TRBD1 CASSLMGQQETQYF TGCGCCAGCAGCTTGATGGGACAGCAAGAGACCCAGTACTTC
many TRBJ2-1 TRBV15 TRBD2 CATSRRSGLGGNEQFF TGTGCCACCAGCAGAAGGTCCGGACTGGGAGGGAATGAGCAGTTCTTC
. TRBJ2-3 TRBV5-1 . CASKLEADTQYF TGCGCCAGCAAGCTGGAGGCAGATACGCAGTATTTT
. TRBJ2-3 TRBV4-3 . CASSQDREASADTQYF TGCGCCAGCAGCCAAGATCGAGAAGCGTCCGCGGATACGCAGTATTTT
many TRBJ2-1 TRBV5-1 TRBD2 CASSPGAGGPYNEQFF TGCGCCAGCAGCCCGGGGGCGGGAGGCCCCTACAATGAGCAGTTCTTC
many TRBJ2-7 TRBV29-1 . CSVGDPYEQYF TGCAGCGTTGGGGACCCCTACGAGCAGTACTTC
. TRBJ1-1 TRBV4-2 TRBD1 CASSQEQGAWTEAFF TGTGCCAGCAGCCAAGAGCAGGGGGCCTGGACTGAAGCTTTCTTT
many TRBJ1-3 TRBV4-2 . CASSQELSDSGNTIYF TGTGCCAGCAGCCAAGAACTTTCTGACTCGGGAAACACCATATATTTT
many TRBJ2-2 TRBV12-3/TRBV12-4 TRBD1 CASSRGQGSGELFF TGTGCCAGCAGCCGGGGACAGGGCTCCGGGGAGCTGTTTTTT
many TRBJ1-1 TRBV10-3 TRBD1 CAISRTGNTEAFF TGTGCCATCAGCAGGACAGGGAACACTGAAGCTTTCTTT
many TRBJ2-5 TRBV13 . CASSLPARDRYF TGTGCCAGCAGCTTACCCGCGAGAGATAGGTACTTC
many TRBJ2-7 TRBV12-3/TRBV12-4 . CASSPSGQGGTYEQYF TGTGCCAGCAGTCCGTCCGGGCAGGGGGGGACCTACGAGCAGTACTTC
many TRBJ2-3 TRBV10-3 . CAIKGSTDTQYF TGTGCCATCAAGGGGAGCACAGATACGCAGTATTTT
many TRBJ2-3 TRBV6-2/TRBV6-3 . CASSLPDLYSAPKTDTQYF TGTGCCAGCAGTCTACCAGACCTCTATAGCGCTCCAAAGACAGATACGCAGTATTTT
many TRBJ1-1 TRBV19 TRBD1 CASSGRQGVNTEAFF TGTGCCAGTAGTGGACGACAGGGGGTGAACACTGAAGCTTTCTTT
many TRBJ1-6 TRBV27 TRBD1 CASSSPVRDRGLNSPLHF TGTGCCAGCAGTTCCCCGGTGAGGGACAGGGGATTGAATTCACCCCTCCACTTT
few TRBJ2-7 TRBV5-1 TRBD2 CASSLGSGGNVYEQYF TGCGCCAGCAGCTTGGGTAGCGGGGGAAACGTTTACGAGCAGTACTTC
many TRBJ2-3 TRBV7-9 . CASSLNLDTQYF TGTGCCAGCAGCTTAAATTTGGATACGCAGTATTTT
. TRBJ2-7 TRBV4-3 . CASSQGAISYEQYF TGCGCCAGCAGCCAAGGGGCCATCTCCTACGAGCAGTACTTC
. TRBJ2-4 TRBV3-1 TRBD2 CASSQVLTGGDLAKNIQYF TGTGCCAGCAGCCAAGTTTTAACGGGAGGGGATCTAGCCAAAAACATTCAGTACTTC
. TRBJ1-1 TRBV19 . CASSHLYPIEAFF TGTGCCAGTAGTCACCTTTATCCCATTGAAGCTTTCTTT
many TRBJ1-6 TRBV7-8 TRBD1 CASSLRDRSTPARDSPLHF TGTGCCAGCAGCCTCCGGGACAGGTCAACCCCCGCGCGGGATTCACCCCTCCACTTT
many TRBJ1-1 TRBV12-3/TRBV12-4 . CASSPTAGATEAFF TGTGCCAGCAGTCCCACCGCAGGGGCCACTGAAGCTTTCTTT
. TRBJ2-1 TRBV20-1 . CSARGDGYNEQSF TGCAGTGCTAGGGGCGATGGGTACAATGAGCAGTCCTTC
many TRBJ1-1 TRBV4-3 . CASSPTRFGAEAFF TGCGCCAGCAGCCCTACACGGTTCGGCGCTGAAGCTTTCTTT
. TRBJ1-1 TRBV11-2 . CASIGRNTEAFF TGTGCCAGCATAGGCAGGAACACTGAAGCTTTCTTT
many TRBJ2-7 TRBV6-2/TRBV6-3 TRBD2 CASSYGLAGNEQYF TGTGCCAGCAGTTACGGACTAGCGGGGAACGAGCAGTACTTC
many TRBJ2-1 TRBV11-2 TRBD2 CASSFATSGRAREDEQFF TGTGCCAGCAGCTTCGCGACTAGCGGGAGGGCCAGGGAGGATGAGCAGTTCTTC
many TRBJ2-2 TRBV7-2 . CASSFLVYTGELFF TGTGCCAGCAGCTTCCTAGTGTACACCGGGGAGCTGTTTTTT
many TRBJ1-6 TRBV20-1 . CSASLLVDGSVSPLHF TGCAGTGCTAGTCTTCTCGTTGATGGGAGTGTTTCACCCCTCCACTTT
many TRBJ1-2 TRBV12-3/TRBV12-4 . CASSPHGEDYGYTF TGTGCCAGCAGTCCGCATGGGGAAGACTATGGCTACACCTTC
many TRBJ1-1 TRBV19 . CASSHKPGRAFF TGTGCCAGTAGTCACAAGCCGGGGCGGGCTTTCTTT
many TRBJ2-7 TRBV7-8 TRBD2 CASSLEASGYEQYF TGTGCCAGCAGCTTAGAGGCTAGCGGGTACGAGCAGTACTTC
many TRBJ2-7 TRBV18 . CASFGTDEVVQYF TGTGCCAGCTTTGGGACGGACGAGGTCGTGCAGTACTTC
many TRBJ2-1 TRBV3-1 TRBD2 CASSPGEEREAGYNEQFF TGTGCCAGCAGCCCCGGGGAGGAGCGGGAGGCGGGGTACAATGAGCAGTTCTTC
many TRBJ1-1 TRBV18 . CASSPAPAGTEAFF TGTGCCAGCTCACCCGCCCCGGCGGGGACTGAAGCTTTCTTT
many TRBJ1-5 TRBV9 . CASSVQGDQPQHF TGTGCCAGCAGCGTACAGGGCGACCAGCCCCAGCATTTT
many TRBJ2-3 TRBV24-1 . CATSEEGLETDTQYF TGTGCCACCAGTGAAGAGGGTCTGGAAACAGATACGCAGTATTTT
many TRBJ2-3 TRBV28 . CASSLFSDITDTQYF TGTGCCAGCAGTTTATTCAGCGATATCACAGATACGCAGTATTTT
many TRBJ1-5 TRBV28 . CATARGVSAQHF TGTGCCACTGCCAGGGGAGTTTCGGCCCAGCATTTT
many TRBJ2-5 TRBV24-1 TRBD2 CATSDFGTSGQETQYF TGTGCCACCAGTGATTTTGGGACTAGCGGTCAAGAGACCCAGTACTTC
. TRBJ1-3 TRBV27 . CASSLWPGASGNTIYF TGTGCCAGCAGTTTATGGCCAGGGGCCTCTGGAAACACCATATATTTT
many TRBJ1-4 TRBV6-1 . CASKTNPLDEKLFF TGTGCCAGCAAAACAAACCCATTAGATGAAAAACTGTTTTTT